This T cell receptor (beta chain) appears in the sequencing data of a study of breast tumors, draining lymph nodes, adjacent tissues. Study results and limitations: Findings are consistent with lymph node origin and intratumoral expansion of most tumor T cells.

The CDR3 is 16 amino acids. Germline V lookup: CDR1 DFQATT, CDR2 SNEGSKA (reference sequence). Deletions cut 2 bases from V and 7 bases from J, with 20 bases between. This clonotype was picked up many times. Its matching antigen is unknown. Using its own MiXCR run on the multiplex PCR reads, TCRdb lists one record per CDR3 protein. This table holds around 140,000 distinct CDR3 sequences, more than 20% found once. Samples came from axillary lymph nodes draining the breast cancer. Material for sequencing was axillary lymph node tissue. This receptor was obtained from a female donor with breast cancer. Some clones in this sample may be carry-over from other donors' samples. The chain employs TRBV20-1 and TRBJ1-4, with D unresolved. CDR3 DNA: TGCAGTGCTAGACCCGCAACGGGTGCTATTTCTGAAAAACTGTTTTTT. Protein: CSARPATGAISEKLFF.